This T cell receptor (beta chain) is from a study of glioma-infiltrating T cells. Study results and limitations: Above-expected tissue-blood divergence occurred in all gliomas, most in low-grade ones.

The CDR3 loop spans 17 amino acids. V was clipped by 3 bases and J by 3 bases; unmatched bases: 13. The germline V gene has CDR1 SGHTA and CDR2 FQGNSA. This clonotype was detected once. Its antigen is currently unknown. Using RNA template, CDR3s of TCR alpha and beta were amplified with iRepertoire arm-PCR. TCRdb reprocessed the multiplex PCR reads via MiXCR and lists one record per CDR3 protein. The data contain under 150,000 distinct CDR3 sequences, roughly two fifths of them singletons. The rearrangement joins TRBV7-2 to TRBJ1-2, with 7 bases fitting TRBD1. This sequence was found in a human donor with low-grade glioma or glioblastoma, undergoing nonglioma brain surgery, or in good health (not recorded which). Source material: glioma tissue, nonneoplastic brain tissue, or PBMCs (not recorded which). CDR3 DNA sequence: TGTGCCAGCAGCTTTCGCCCGACAGGGAACGGCGACTATGGCTACACCTTC. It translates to CASSFRPTGNGDYGYTF.